The present entry profiles one TCR beta chain with its context. Its antigen is currently unknown. These data come from a study of OX40 agonist ivuxolimab in advanced cancers. The overall study: Patients receiving dose escalation had hepatocellular carcinoma, melanoma, renal cell or head and neck cancer. Prior anti-PD-1, anti-PD-L1 or anti-CTLA-4 therapy was allowed; 40% to 50% had some. Findings and caveats of the study: Patients who responded partially at 0.1-3.0 mg/kg showed clonal expansion ranking among the lowest. At 0.1 to 3.0 mg/kg, clonal expansion of CD4+ and CD8+ blood T cells had occurred by week 6.

CDR1 SGHTS and CDR2 YDEGEE come from the germline V gene. The length of the CDR3 is 17 residues. V dropped 4 bases and J dropped 5; count of bases not matched to a gene: 13. TCRdb keeps only in-frame clones here, not all; method: immunoSEQ multiplex PCR. The sample includes 63,000 or so clones, 80% to 90% of them seen just once. The chain carries TRBV5-8 and TRBJ2-7, with 12 bases lining up with TRBD1. This TCR came from an adult with an advanced solid tumor such as melanoma, head and neck, liver or kidney cancer. Here the sequenced sample was CD4+ or CD8+ T cells sorted from blood, taken in a trial of the OX40 agonist ivuxolimab. The CDR3 here is CASSKGTGGARAHEQYF. DNA for the CDR3: TGTGCCAGCAGCAAAGGGACAGGGGGCGCAAGAGCCCACGAGCAGTACTTC.